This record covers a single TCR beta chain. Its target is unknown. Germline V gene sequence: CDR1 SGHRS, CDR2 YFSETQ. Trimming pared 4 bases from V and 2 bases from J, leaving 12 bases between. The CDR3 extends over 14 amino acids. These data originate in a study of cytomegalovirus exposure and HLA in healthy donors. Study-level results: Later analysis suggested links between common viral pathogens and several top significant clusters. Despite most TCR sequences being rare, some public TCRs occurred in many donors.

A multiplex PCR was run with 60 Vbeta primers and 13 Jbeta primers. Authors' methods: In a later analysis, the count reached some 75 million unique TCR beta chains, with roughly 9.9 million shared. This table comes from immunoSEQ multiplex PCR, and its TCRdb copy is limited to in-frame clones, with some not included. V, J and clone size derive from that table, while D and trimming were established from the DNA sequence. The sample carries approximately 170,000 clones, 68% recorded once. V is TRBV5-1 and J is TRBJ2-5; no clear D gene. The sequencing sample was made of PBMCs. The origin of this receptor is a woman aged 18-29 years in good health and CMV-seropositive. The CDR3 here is CASSIQSLQETQYF. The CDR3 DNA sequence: TGCGCCAGCAGCATTCAGTCGCTTCAAGAGACCCAGTACTTC.